This T cell receptor beta chain was observed in a study of T cell changes during pregnancy in multiple sclerosis. This clone was found once. Generated by immunoSEQ multiplex PCR, the TCRdb table keeps only in-frame clones and is missing some. The sample consists of about 100,000 clones, about 92% of them appearing once. This TCR came from a female donor with multiple sclerosis, enrolled in a pregnancy study. The sequencing here drew on peripheral blood, taken after pregnancy.

CDR3 region: CASSLPKQGAPEAFF. The DNA for the CDR3 is TGCGCCAGCAGCTTACCAAAACAGGGTGCGCCTGAAGCTTTCTTT. The chain employs TRBV5-1 and TRBJ1-1, with TRBD1 as a possible D gene (6 bases). CDR1 is SGHRS and CDR2 is YFSETQ in the germline V gene. Trimming cost V 2 bases and J 6 bases, with 17 bases left between them. The CDR3 contains 15 residues.